This T cell receptor beta chain was found in a study of blood T cells in healthy people across ages. On the study more broadly: Per two T cells, about one barcoded beta molecule was captured through template switching.

PCR was performed a second time for about 6 to 12 cycles using a sample-barcoded 5' primer and a J-beta primer mix. A tag from a template-switch adaptor with 12 random nucleotides marked each cDNA molecule. A single record per CDR3 protein comes from TCRdb applying MiXCR to the 5' RACE reads. The data hold about 930,000 distinct CDR3 sequences, with 25% to 35% observed a single time. Donors were systemically healthy Caucasian individuals from Russia aged about 6 to 90 years. Looked up from germline, CDR1 is SGHRS and CDR2 is YFSETQ. V dropped 0 bases and J dropped 4 bases, with 11 bases sitting between them. This CDR3 is 16 amino acids long. The sample was also reused in another study, on T cells of mothers and their children.

Sequenced: blood. This TCR was sampled from a woman between 40 and 50 years old in good health. The V and J genes are TRBV5-1 and TRBJ2-6, with D perhaps assigned TRBD1 or TRBD2 (5 bases each). In DNA, the CDR3 is TGCGCCAGCAGCTTGGGAGTAGGGACCGGGGCCAACGTCCTGACTTTC. This gives the protein CASSLGVGTGANVLTF.